Listed here are 30 T cell receptor beta chains from one sample, sequenced in a study of CD8 T cells in Susac syndrome. The authors reverse transcribed about 0.5 to 1 ug RNA with random hexamers. Each CDR3 protein is one row after TCRdb ran MiXCR on the immunoSEQ multiplex PCR reads. The profile shows about 210,000 distinct CDR3 sequences, 95% of them singletons. Sequenced: CD4+ T cells from PBMCs. The source is a human donor with multiple sclerosis.

The CDR3 is CASSPQTDSKPQHF. The CDR3 nucleotides are TGTGCCAGCTCACCCCAGACCGACTCGAAGCCCCAGCATTTT. J is TRBJ1-5 and V is TRBV18; no reliable D call. Germline-derived CDR1 and CDR2 are KGHSH and LQKENI. The CDR3 length is 14 residues. The V end lost 3 bases, the J end lost 8 bases, and 14 bases lay between the germline ends.

The chain carries TRBV30 and TRBJ1-5, with D unresolved. With 2 bases removed from V and 2 bases from J, the gap between germline ends came to 22 bases. This CDR3 spans 18 amino acids. Germline CDR1 GTSNPN, CDR2 SVGIG (reference sequence). CDR3 sequence (DNA): TGTGCCTGGAGTTCTCACCGGGGTGGTATCAGTGGCAATCAGCCCCAGCATTTT. Protein product: CAWSSHRGGISGNQPQHF.

The chain joins TRBV9 to TRBJ1-5; D possibly corresponds to TRBD1 (5 bases). Trimming took off 2 bases at V and 7 bases at J, with 10 bases between the two ends. Germline V lookup: CDR1 SGDLS, CDR2 YYNGEE. The CDR3 length is 13 residues. The CDR3 nucleotides are TGTGCCAGCAGCGTGGACACCCGACAGCCCCAGCATTTT. It is translated as CASSVDTRQPQHF.

A single count supports this clonotype. The chain links TRBV3-1 to TRBJ1-2; no firm D call. Germline V gene data show CDR1 as LGHDT and CDR2 as YNNKEL (reference sequence). V shed 0 bases and J shed 0 bases, with 11 bases lying between them. This CDR3 comprises 16 residues. The CDR3 nucleotides are TGTGCCAGCAGCCAAGATGGACCAGCAGCTAACTATGGCTACACCTTC. Its translation: CASSQDGPAANYGYTF.

This chain connects TRBV20-1 to TRBJ2-7; D is perhaps TRBD1 (5 bases). The CDR3 extends over 13 amino acids. CDR1 DFQATT and CDR2 SNEGSKA come from the germline V gene (reference sequence). The germline V and J ends were trimmed by 6 bases and 5 bases, with 17 bases remaining between them. The CDR3 here is CSAKGLLLHEQYF. The CDR3 DNA sequence: TGCAGTGCAAAGGGGCTACTCCTCCACGAGCAGTACTTC.

The chain is built from TRBV14 and TRBJ2-1; perhaps TRBD1 as D (6 bases). The CDR3 spans 14 residues. Germline assignment: CDR1 SGHDN and CDR2 FVKESK. Trimming took off 1 base at V and 10 bases at J, with 14 bases between the two ends. CDR3 loop: CASSQGWGQGEQFF. The CDR3 nucleotides read TGTGCCAGCAGCCAAGGCTGGGGGCAAGGCGAGCAGTTCTTC.

The chain combines TRBV7-3 with TRBJ2-1; D uncertain. CDR1 SGHTA and CDR2 FQGTGA come from the germline V gene. Trimming pared 0 bases from V and 7 bases from J, leaving 16 bases between. The CDR3 is 16 amino acids. CDR3 protein: CASSLTLTRVGNEQFF. The DNA for the CDR3 is TGTGCCAGCAGCTTAACCCTGACCCGGGTCGGGAATGAGCAGTTCTTC.

The CDR3 nucleotides read TGTGCCATCAGTGCTCGGGGTCAGCCCCAGCATTTT. This encodes CAISARGQPQHF. The rearrangement joins TRBV10-3 to TRBJ1-5, with D unresolved. The CDR3 consists of 12 residues. Per germline, CDR1 ENHRY and CDR2 SYGVKD. V was clipped by 4 bases and J by 6 bases, with 7 bases between them.

This chain links TRBV9 with TRBJ1-1; D possibly corresponds to TRBD1 (5 bases). CDR3 length equals 15 residues. Germline values: CDR1 SGDLS, CDR2 YYNGEE. The V gene lost 0 bases and the J gene lost 4 bases, with 13 bases spanning the gap. CDR3 DNA sequence: TGTGCCAGCAGCGTAGATCTTAGGGGAGGCACTGAAGCTTTCTTT. Protein sequence: CASSVDLRGGTEAFF.

This chain joins TRBV9 and TRBJ1-2; tentatively, D is TRBD1 (5 bases). This CDR3 is built from 15 residues. Trimming cost V 1 base and J 3 bases, with 13 bases left between them. Germline CDR1 and CDR2: SGDLS and YYNGEE. CDR3 sequence (DNA): TGTGCCAGCAGCGTACGGGGCAGGGATGACTATGGCTACACCTTC. This sequence encodes CASSVRGRDDYGYTF.

The chain combines TRBV18 with TRBJ2-7, with D possibly being TRBD1 (5 bases). CDR1 is KGHSH and CDR2 is LQKENI in the germline V gene. The CDR3 is 12 amino acids. V gave up 5 bases and J gave up 7 bases, with 12 bases separating them. This CDR3 is CASSSSGWEQYF. CDR3 DNA: TGTGCCAGCTCAAGCTCAGGGTGGGAGCAGTACTTC.

The J gene is TRBJ2-3, the V gene TRBV29-1; D gene uncertain. The CDR3 is 10 amino acids. Germline values: CDR1 SQVTM, CDR2 ANQGSEA. Deletions cut 3 bases from V and 6 bases from J, with 4 bases between. This CDR3 is CSVEGDTQYF. The CDR3 coding sequence is TGCAGCGTTGAGGGTGATACGCAGTATTTT.

This clonotype was counted only a few times. V is TRBV2 and J is TRBJ1-2, with no clear D. Trimming pared 5 bases from V and 1 base from J, leaving 8 bases between. The germline V gene encodes CDR1 SNHLY and CDR2 FYNNEI. CDR3 length: 13 amino acids. DNA of the CDR3: TGTGCCAGCAGTTTGAGTCGTAACTATGGCTACACCTTC. The encoded protein is CASSLSRNYGYTF.

The rearrangement links TRBV20-1 to TRBJ1-1, with a tentative D call TRBD1 (5 bases). In germline, CDR1 is DFQATT, CDR2 SNEGSKA (reference sequence). This CDR3 region has 14 residues. Trimming stripped 0 bases from V and 3 bases from J, with 11 bases between. The CDR3 loop reads CSARDQGSHTEAFF. CDR3 nucleotide sequence: TGCAGTGCTAGAGATCAGGGATCTCACACTGAAGCTTTCTTT.

This chain joins TRBV7-6 and TRBJ2-2; 8 bases match TRBD1. Germline assignment: CDR1 SGHVS and CDR2 FNYEAQ. Trimming cost V 2 bases and J 0 bases; bases outside gene matches: 8. CDR3 size: 18 residues. The CDR3 sequence: CASSLLGQGSSNTGELFF. The CDR3 region has the DNA TGTGCCAGCAGCTTACTCGGACAGGGCTCATCGAACACCGGGGAGCTGTTTTTT.

The chain combines TRBV12-3 or TRBV12-4 with TRBJ2-7, with D unclear. The CDR3 loop spans 13 amino acids. V lost 3 bases and J lost 1, with 7 bases in between. The CDR3 DNA reads TGTGCCAGCAGTTTGGGCAGATCCTACGAGCAGTACTTC. Amino acid sequence: CASSLGRSYEQYF.

In this sample, this clonotype turned up once. V and J are TRBV25-1 and TRBJ2-7, with TRBD1 as a possible D gene (5 bases). Trimming took off 10 bases at V and 2 bases at J, with 9 bases between the two ends. The CDR3 is 11 residues long. Germline-derived CDR1 and CDR2 are MGHDK and SYGVNS. For the CDR3, the DNA is TGTGCCAACAGCAGGGCCTACGAGCAGTACTTC. Translation gives CANSRAYEQYF.

The chain is built from TRBV3-1 and TRBJ2-5, with TRBD2 matching over 7 bases. V was pared by 1 base and J by 3 bases, with 5 bases of the junction left unmatched. The CDR3 has 15 amino acids. Germline lookup yields CDR1 LGHDT and CDR2 YNNKEL (reference sequence). This chain's CDR3 is CASSQVGAGKETQYF. CDR3 DNA: TGTGCCAGCAGCCAAGTGGGAGCGGGGAAAGAGACCCAGTACTTC.

This chain joins TRBV7-4 and TRBJ2-2; 7 bases agree with TRBD1. V lost 8 bases, J lost 4 bases, and 19 bases stayed unmatched. This CDR3 is built from 18 residues. Germline loops: CDR1 SGHVT, CDR2 SQSDAQ. The chain's CDR3 is CASPTGTEIWLGTGELFF. The CDR3 bases are TGTGCCAGCCCTACCGGGACAGAGATCTGGCTGGGCACCGGGGAGCTGTTTTTT.

The chain has TRBV3-1 and TRBJ2-3; 8 nucleotides line up with TRBD2. CDR1 LGHDT and CDR2 YNNKEL come from the germline V gene (reference sequence). The CDR3 has 15 residues. Trimming at V came to 4 bases and at J to 0 bases, leaving 3 bases not matched to a gene. This CDR3 reads CASSRLATSTDTQYF. The CDR3 DNA reads TGTGCCAGCAGCCGACTAGCGACTAGCACAGATACGCAGTATTTT.

The chain couples TRBV29-1 to TRBJ1-2; D call uncertain. CDR1 is SQVTM, CDR2 ANQGSEA, per germline. Trimming stripped 4 bases from V and 5 bases from J, with 8 bases between. CDR3 length equals 11 residues. The CDR3: CSVVLAYGYTF. CDR3 DNA sequence: TGCAGCGTTGTTCTAGCATATGGCTACACCTTC.

The chain couples TRBV20-1 to TRBJ1-2; possibly TRBD1 for D (5 bases). This CDR3 is built from 14 residues. Germline V gene lookup returns CDR1 DFQATT and CDR2 SNEGSKA (reference sequence). V was shortened by 5 bases and J by 6 bases, with 19 bases between the two germline ends. The CDR3 reads CSAPARGLDDGYTF. The CDR3 coding sequence is TGCAGTGCTCCCGCGAGGGGATTAGACGATGGCTACACCTTC.

The chain joins TRBV20-1 to TRBJ1-2; D may be TRBD1 (5 bases). Germline V gene lookup returns CDR1 DFQATT and CDR2 SNEGSKA (reference sequence). CDR3 size: 12 residues. V dropped 3 bases and J dropped 7 bases, with 12 bases sitting between them. The CDR3 here is CSASRQGGGYTF. The CDR3 region has the DNA TGCAGTGCTAGTAGGCAGGGTGGTGGCTACACCTTC.

V gene TRBV20-1 combines with J gene TRBJ2-5, with 10 bases matching TRBD2. The CDR3 contains 19 residues. Germline CDR1 and CDR2: DFQATT and SNEGSKA (reference sequence). After removal of 6 bases from V and 0 bases from J, the junction contained 19 bases not matched to a gene. CDR3 sequence reads: CSALNPLAGRSGYQETQYF. The CDR3 DNA reads as TGCAGTGCCCTAAACCCACTAGCGGGAAGGTCAGGGTACCAAGAGACCCAGTACTTC.

The chain uses TRBV20-1 and TRBJ2-7; D remains ambiguous. Germline V gives CDR1 DFQATT, CDR2 SNEGSKA (reference sequence). The CDR3 runs 13 residues. Trimming removed 0 bases from V and 3 bases from J, with 9 bases in between. The DNA of the CDR3 is TGCAGTGCTAGAGATCTTGGGTTCTACGAGCAGTACTTC. It specifies CSARDLGFYEQYF.

The rearrangement joins TRBV7-9 to TRBJ2-7; D is unclear. V shed 2 bases and J shed 1 base, with 15 bases lying between them. CDR1 is SEHNR, CDR2 FQNEAQ, per germline (reference sequence). The CDR3 is made up of 16 amino acids. The CDR3 DNA sequence: TGTGCCAGCAGCTTATTAAGATCGGCGGTATCCTACGAGCAGTACTTC. Its protein product is CASSLLRSAVSYEQYF.

The J gene is TRBJ2-1, the V gene TRBV2; the match to TRBD2 covers 15 bases. The CDR3 is 14 amino acids. Germline trimming cut 7 bases from V and 10 bases from J; bases unmatched to any gene: 5. Germline CDR1 is SNHLY and CDR2 is FYNNEI. The CDR3 sequence: CASTGLAGGYEQFF. The CDR3 nucleotides read TGTGCCAGCACGGGACTAGCGGGAGGATACGAGCAGTTCTTC.

This chain links TRBV20-1 with TRBJ2-3, with TRBD2 matching 11 bases. CDR1 and CDR2 (germline): DFQATT, SNEGSKA (reference sequence). Germline trimming cut 8 bases from V and 2 bases from J; bases unmatched to any gene: 9. CDR3 length equals 15 residues. This CDR3 reads CSSIAGGINTDTQYF. The CDR3 nucleotides read TGCAGTTCCATAGCGGGGGGGATTAACACAGATACGCAGTATTTT.

V gene TRBV28 combines with J gene TRBJ2-1; a weak D match, TRBD2 (6 bases). This CDR3 comprises 12 residues. Germline CDR1 reads MDHEN; CDR2 reads SYDVKM. Trimming removed 4 bases from V and 15 bases from J, with 16 bases in between. Written as DNA, the CDR3 is TGTGCCAGCAGTTCCGGGAGCTCGAGGGCGTTCTTC. Translation: CASSSGSSRAFF.

The J gene is TRBJ2-1, the V gene TRBV5-4; 10 positions agree with TRBD2. V shed 0 bases, J shed 4 bases, and the junction held 4 bases outside the gene matches. The CDR3 has 16 residues. Germline assignment: CDR1 SGHNT and CDR2 YYREEE (reference sequence). The chain's CDR3 is CASSLASGSTYNEQFF. CDR3 DNA sequence: TGTGCCAGCAGCTTGGCTAGCGGGAGTACGTACAATGAGCAGTTCTTC.